This T cell receptor (beta chain) was retrieved from a study of T cell responses to AZD1222 COVID-19 vaccine. Whole-study results and caveats: Regions 160-218 and 743-854 held dominance among vaccine-associated CD4 TCRs, which spanned spike.

Repertoires were generated with immunoSEQ multiplex PCR, while TCRdb's copy carries only in-frame clones and drops some. The data hold some 54,000 clones, with around 90% observed a single time. V shed 0 bases and J 5 bases; nucleotides not matched to a gene: 7. Germline assignment: CDR1 SGHRS and CDR2 YFSETQ. The CDR3 loop spans 16 amino acids. As concerns this clone: Antigen unknown.

Sequenced here: peripheral blood, sampled on day 0 of AZD1222 vaccination. This chain uses TRBV5-1 with TRBJ2-1; 8 nucleotides line up with TRBD2. The source is an adult in good health. The CDR3 loop is CASSLGDSGIHNEQFF. The CDR3 region has the DNA TGCGCCAGCAGCTTGGGGGATAGCGGGATTCACAATGAGCAGTTCTTC.